This is a list of T cell receptor beta chains from one sample in a study of blood T cell repertoires in COVID-19. Produced via immunoSEQ multiplex PCR; TCRdb's table is partial and in-frame only. The sample has under 250,000 clones; about 91% are singletons. The sample was peripheral blood. The source is a middle-aged woman with acute or convalescent COVID-19. The CDR3 runs from the conserved cysteine through the conserved F or W. A D gene is named only where the DNA matches it firmly. A row's size may be missing; if present it is once, few, many or a size class.

D,size,J,V,CDR3,DNA
.,.,TRBJ1-1,TRBV21-1,CASRAVNTEAFF,TGTGCCAGCAGAGCCGTGAACACTGAAGCTTTCTTT
TRBD1,.,TRBJ1-5,TRBV19,CASSADRGNQPQHF,TGTGCCAGTAGCGCGGACAGGGGCAATCAGCCCCAGCATTTT
.,.,TRBJ2-5,TRBV5-1,CASSLLQGRQGETQYF,TGCGCCAGCAGCTTGTTGCAGGGGCGTCAAGGAGAGACCCAGTACTTC
TRBD1,once,TRBJ1-2,TRBV30,CAWSRQGHNYGYTF,TGTGCCTGGAGTCGACAGGGGCATAACTATGGCTACACCTTC
TRBD1,.,TRBJ1-1,TRBV19,CASSDQILKLTGRAFF,TGTGCCAGTAGTGACCAAATCTTGAAACTGACAGGGCGGGCTTTCTTT
.,.,TRBJ2-3,TRBV9,CASSTLTSTDTQYF,TGTGCCAGCAGCACCCTGACTAGTACCGATACGCAGTATTTT
.,.,TRBJ1-2,TRBV11-2,CASSVGPDGTSYGYTF,TGTGCCAGCAGCGTAGGACCAGATGGGACTTCCTATGGCTACACCTTC
.,.,TRBJ2-3,TRBV25-1,CASSEYGGDTQYF,TGTGCCAGCAGTGAATACGGCGGGGATACGCAGTATTTT
TRBD1,.,TRBJ1-4,TRBV7-2,CASSLGQGNEKLFF,TGTGCCAGCAGCCTTGGACAGGGCAACGAAAAACTGTTTTTT
TRBD1,.,TRBJ1-1,TRBV2,CASSGTVGLRKAFF,TGTGCCAGCAGCGGGACAGTAGGATTAAGGAAAGCTTTCTTT
.,medium-sized,TRBJ1-2,TRBV6-1,CASSEGEGGYGYTF,TGTGCCAGCAGTGAAGGGGAAGGAGGCTATGGCTACACCTTC
.,.,TRBJ1-4,TRBV12-3/TRBV12-4,CASTPGGPEKLFF,TGTGCCAGCACCCCGGGGGGCCCCGAAAAACTGTTTTTT
TRBD1,.,TRBJ1-1,TRBV28,CASSLGTGRTEAFF,TGTGCCAGCAGTTTAGGGACAGGGAGAACTGAAGCTTTCTTT
TRBD2,.,TRBJ2-3,TRBV2,CASSVLASGGTDTQYF,TGTGCCAGCAGTGTTTTGGCTAGCGGGGGCACAGATACGCAGTATTTT
.,.,TRBJ2-3,TRBV19,CASRGGKLTDTQYF,TGTGCCAGCCGGGGCGGGAAGCTCACAGATACGCAGTATTTT
.,.,TRBJ2-3,TRBV11-2,CASRLYDSSTDTQYF,TGTGCCAGCAGATTGTACGACAGCAGCACAGATACGCAGTATTTT
TRBD2,.,TRBJ2-3,TRBV10-3,CAISGGLAGGVRSTDTQYF,TGTGCCATCAGTGGAGGGTTAGCGGGGGGGGTTCGGAGCACAGATACGCAGTATTTT
TRBD2,.,TRBJ2-3,TRBV10-3,CAIRKTSGGVPDTQYF,TGTGCCATCAGGAAGACTAGCGGGGGGGTCCCAGATACGCAGTATTTT